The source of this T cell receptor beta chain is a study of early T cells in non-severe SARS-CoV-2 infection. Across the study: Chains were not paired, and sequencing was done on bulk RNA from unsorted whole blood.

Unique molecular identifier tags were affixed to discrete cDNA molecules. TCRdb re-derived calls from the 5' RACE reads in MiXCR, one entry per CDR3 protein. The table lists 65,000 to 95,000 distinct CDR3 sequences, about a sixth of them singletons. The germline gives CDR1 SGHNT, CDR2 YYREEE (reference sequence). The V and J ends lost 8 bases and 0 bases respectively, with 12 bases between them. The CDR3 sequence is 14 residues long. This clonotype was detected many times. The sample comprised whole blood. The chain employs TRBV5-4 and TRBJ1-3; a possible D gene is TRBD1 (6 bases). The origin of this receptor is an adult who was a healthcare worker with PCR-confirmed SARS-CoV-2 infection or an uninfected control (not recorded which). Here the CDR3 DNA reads TGTGCCAGTTCGGACAGATCCTCTGGAAACACCATATATTTT. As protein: CASSDRSSGNTIYF.